This is a list of T cell receptor beta chains from one sample in a study of cytomegalovirus exposure and HLA in healthy donors. The method was immunoSEQ multiplex PCR; TCRdb's version includes in-frame clones alone and lacks a portion of them. The sample includes 150,000 to 200,000 clones, approximately 80% of them seen just once. The sequencing sample was made of PBMCs. These TCRs come from a woman younger than 35 in good health and CMV-seropositive. CDR3s include the opening cysteine and the closing phenylalanine or tryptophan. D genes are given only for firm matches. For some rows the clone size is stated as once, few or many, or as a class when expanded; others skip it.

J	D	V	size	DNA	CDR3
TRBJ2-3	NA	TRBV2	NA	TGTGCCAGCATTGATCTAGCGTTCGGTCGTGAATCTAGCACAGATACGCAGTATTTT	CASIDLAFGRESSTDTQYF
TRBJ1-6	NA	TRBV5-1	NA	TGCGCCAGCAGCTTGTCCCTGAACAGAGATCTTAATTCACCCCTCCACTTT	CASSLSLNRDLNSPLHF
TRBJ2-5	TRBD2	TRBV10-3	few	TGTGCCATCAGTGCAGGAGGCGGGGGGGCGGAGACCCAGTACTTC	CAISAGGGGAETQYF
TRBJ1-1	NA	TRBV10-3	NA	TGTGCCATTGGGATCGGACACCAGAACACTGAAGCTTTCTTT	CAIGIGHQNTEAFF
TRBJ1-2	NA	TRBV5-8	once	TGTGCCAGCAGCCTCCCGGGGATCTATGGCTACACCTTC	CASSLPGIYGYTF
TRBJ1-5	TRBD1	TRBV18	NA	TGTGCCAGCTCACCGGGACAGGGGGCAGATCAGCCCCAGCATTTT	CASSPGQGADQPQHF
TRBJ2-7	NA	TRBV7-8	NA	TGTGCCAGCAGCTTTCGAGTAGCGCTTACCTACGAGCAGTACTTC	CASSFRVALTYEQYF
TRBJ2-7	NA	TRBV15	once	TGTGCCACCAGCAGAGAAGACAGGAAAACCTACGAGCAGTACTTC	CATSREDRKTYEQYF
TRBJ1-1	NA	TRBV9	NA	TGTGCCAGCAGCGTAGACATGAACACTGAAGCTTTCTTT	CASSVDMNTEAFF
TRBJ2-3	NA	TRBV7-6	NA	TGTGCCAGCACCTTAGAAGTAGGGGTAGATACGCAGTATTTT	CASTLEVGVDTQYF
TRBJ2-3	NA	TRBV6-5	NA	TGTGCCAGCAGTTACTCGATTCTAGGAAGCACAGATACGCAGTATTTT	CASSYSILGSTDTQYF